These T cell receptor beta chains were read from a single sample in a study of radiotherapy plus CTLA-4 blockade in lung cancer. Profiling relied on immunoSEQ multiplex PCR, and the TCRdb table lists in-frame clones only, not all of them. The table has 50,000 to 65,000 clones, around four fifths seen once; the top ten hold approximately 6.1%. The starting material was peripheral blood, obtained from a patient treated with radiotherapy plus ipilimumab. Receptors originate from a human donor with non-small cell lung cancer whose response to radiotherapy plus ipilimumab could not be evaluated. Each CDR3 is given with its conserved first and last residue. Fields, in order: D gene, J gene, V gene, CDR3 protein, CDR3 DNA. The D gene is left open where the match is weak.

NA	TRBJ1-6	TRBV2	CASSAELDSPLHF	TGTGCCAGCAGTGCTGAGTTAGATTCACCCCTCCACTTT
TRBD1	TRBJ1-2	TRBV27	CASSSWSGTGLYGYTF	TGTGCCAGCAGTTCCTGGTCCGGGACAGGACTCTATGGCTACACCTTC
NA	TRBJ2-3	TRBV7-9	CASSLFGDTQYF	TGTGCCAGCAGCTTATTCGGGGATACGCAGTATTTT
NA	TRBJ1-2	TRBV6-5	CASSYLAGAWAVGYTF	TGTGCCAGCAGTTATTTGGCAGGGGCATGGGCCGTGGGCTACACCTTC
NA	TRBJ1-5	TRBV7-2	CASSSTGGNNQPQHF	TGTGCCAGCAGCTCAACGGGAGGAAACAATCAGCCCCAGCATTTT
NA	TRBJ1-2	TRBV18	CASSSDSNYGYTF	TGTGCCAGCTCATCGGACTCTAACTATGGCTACACCTTC
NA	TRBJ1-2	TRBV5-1	CASSLDPGYYGYTF	TGCGCCAGCAGCTTGGATCCAGGGTACTATGGCTACACCTTC
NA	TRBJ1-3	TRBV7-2	CASSLGSGRSGNTIYF	TGTGCCAGCAGCTTGGGCTCAGGGAGGAGTGGAAACACCATATATTTT
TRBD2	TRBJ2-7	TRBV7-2	CASSYYSGSSYEQYF	TGTGCCAGCAGCTATTATAGCGGGAGTAGCTACGAGCAGTACTTC
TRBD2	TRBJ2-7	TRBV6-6	CASSLRLAGADEQYF	TGTGCCAGCAGTCTAAGACTAGCGGGAGCGGACGAGCAGTACTTC
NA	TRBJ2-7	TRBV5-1	CASSLALSQGSYEQYF	TGCGCCAGCAGCTTGGCCCTATCACAGGGCTCCTACGAGCAGTACTTC
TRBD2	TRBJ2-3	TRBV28	CASSLLVGGGGDTQYF	TGTGCCAGCAGTTTGTTAGTGGGTGGGGGGGGAGATACGCAGTATTTT
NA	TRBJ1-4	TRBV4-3	CASSQDHAGLEEKLFF	TGCGCCAGCAGCCAAGATCATGCGGGACTGGAGGAAAAACTGTTTTTT
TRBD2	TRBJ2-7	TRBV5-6	CASSSGLADEQYF	TGTGCCAGCAGCTCGGGACTAGCGGACGAGCAGTACTTC
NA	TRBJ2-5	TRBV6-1	CASSGGRGSGQETQYF	TGTGCCAGCAGTGGGGGCCGGGGTAGCGGACAAGAGACCCAGTACTTC
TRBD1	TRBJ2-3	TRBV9	CASSVDGTGGLTDTQYF	TGTGCCAGCAGCGTAGACGGGACAGGGGGCCTCACAGATACGCAGTATTTT
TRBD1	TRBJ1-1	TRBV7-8	CASSRATGQWNTEAFF	TGTGCCAGCAGCCGCGCGACAGGGCAGTGGAACACTGAAGCTTTCTTT